One and the same sample provided the 21 T cell receptor beta chains below, sequenced in a study of CD8+CD57+ T cells in acquired aplastic anemia. Using genomic DNA as the template, TCR beta VDJ and CDR3 profiling was carried out. TCRdb reprocessed the reads via MiXCR and lists one record per CDR3 protein. The sample lists about 180,000 distinct CDR3 sequences, under 55% occurring once. The sequencing sample was made of sorted CD4+, CD8+, or CD8+CD57+ T cells (not recorded which) from PBMCs. The origin of the receptors is a human donor in good health.

The chain joins TRBV7-6 to TRBJ2-3, with D perhaps TRBD2 (5 bases). V was pared by 5 bases and J by 4 bases, with 10 bases between. Germline CDR1 is SGHVS and CDR2 is FNYEAQ. This CDR3 is built from 13 residues. CDR3 residues: CASSARAADTQYF. The DNA for the CDR3 is TGTGCCAGCAGCGCGAGGGCTGCAGATACGCAGTATTTT.

This chain uses TRBV28 with TRBJ2-3; TRBD2 matches at 13 bases. The junction had 12 bases not matched to a gene; V was cut back by 6 bases and J by 6 bases. Per germline, CDR1 MDHEN and CDR2 SYDVKM. The CDR3 has 17 amino acids. CDR3: CASSHPPTSGRGDTQYF. As DNA, the CDR3 is TGTGCCAGCAGCCATCCTCCAACTAGCGGGAGGGGGGATACGCAGTATTTT.

This chain connects TRBV7-8 to TRBJ1-5; D uncertain. Germline V gene sequence: CDR1 SGHVS, CDR2 FQNEAQ. The CDR3 is 14 residues long. Trimming took 2 bases from V and 4 from J, leaving 9 bases between them. In DNA, the CDR3 is TGTGCCAGCAGCTTAACAGAAATAAATCAGCCCCAGCATTTT. It encodes CASSLTEINQPQHF.

This chain links TRBV20-1 with TRBJ2-7; D remains ambiguous. The CDR3 runs to 15 residues. Trimming pared 6 bases from V and 0 bases from J, leaving 18 bases between. Germline CDR1 reads DFQATT; CDR2 reads SNEGSKA (reference sequence). CDR3 sequence (DNA): TGCAGTGCACCCCGCCCCCGACCGAGCTCCTACGAGCAGTACTTC. Protein sequence: CSAPRPRPSSYEQYF.

The gene calls are TRBV25-1 and TRBJ2-7; the D gene is possibly TRBD2 (6 bases). Deletions cut 2 bases from V and 4 bases from J, with 12 bases between. The germline V gene has CDR1 MGHDK and CDR2 SYGVNS. The CDR3 has 14 residues. For the CDR3, the DNA is TGTGCCAGCAGTGAAGGCGGGATTGGGTACGAGCAGTACTTC. Translating gives CASSEGGIGYEQYF.

This clonotype was observed at least ten times. The rearrangement uses TRBV6-1 and TRBJ1-5, with 9 bases aligning to TRBD1. The CDR3 is 17 amino acids. Per germline, CDR1 MNHNS and CDR2 SASEGT. V shed 0 bases and J 2 bases; nucleotides not matched to a gene: 5. This CDR3 reads CASSEAGGQGGNQPQHF. The CDR3 bases are TGTGCCAGCAGTGAAGCGGGGGGACAGGGTGGCAATCAGCCCCAGCATTTT.

This clonotype showed up many times. The rearrangement links TRBV19 to TRBJ1-4, with no clear D. The CDR3 extends over 15 amino acids. V was clipped by 5 bases and J by 1 base, with 11 bases between them. Germline CDR1 is LNHDA and CDR2 is SQIVND (reference sequence). The CDR3: CASSYGSVTNEKLFF. The CDR3 nucleotides read TGTGCCAGTAGTTACGGTTCGGTAACTAATGAAAAACTGTTTTTT.

The chain uses TRBV20-1 and TRBJ1-2; D remains unclear. V was trimmed by 5 bases and J by 8 bases, leaving 15 bases between them. Germline loops: CDR1 DFQATT, CDR2 SNEGSKA (reference sequence). The CDR3 runs to 12 residues. The CDR3, as DNA: TGCAGTGCTGAGGACGACGTAAGGGGCTACACCTTC. Amino acid sequence: CSAEDDVRGYTF.

The CDR3 DNA sequence: TGTGCCAGCAGCTTGTCCGGGACTCTCATCGATGAGCAGTTCTTC. Its protein is CASSLSGTLIDEQFF. The chain uses TRBV11-2 and TRBJ2-1; D perhaps matches TRBD2 (6 bases). CDR1 and CDR2 from the germline V gene are SGHAT and FQNNGV. The V gene lost 3 bases and the J gene lost 8 bases, with 17 bases spanning the gap. The CDR3 totals 15 residues. The variable domain in full, completed from reference TRBV11-2 and TRBJ2-1, reads EAGVAQSPRYKIIEKRQSVAFWCNPISGHATLYWYQQILGQGPKLLIQFQNNGVVDDSQLPKDRFSAERLKGVDSTLKIQPAKLEDSAVYLCASSLSGTLIDEQFFGPGTRLTVL.

This clonotype was seen at least ten times. This chain links TRBV19 with TRBJ1-5; possibly TRBD1 for D (6 bases). The germline V and J ends were trimmed by 5 bases and 4 bases, with 12 bases remaining between them. The CDR3 length is 14 residues. Germline V gene data show CDR1 as LNHDA and CDR2 as SQIVND (reference sequence). The chain's CDR3 is CASSLDSPNQPQHF. In DNA form, the CDR3 reads TGTGCCAGTAGTTTGGACAGCCCTAATCAGCCCCAGCATTTT.

This clonotype came up many times. The V call is TRBV10-3, the J call TRBJ2-1, with 8 bases identical to TRBD1. Germline V gene lookup returns CDR1 ENHRY and CDR2 SYGVKD. Germline trimming cut 7 bases from V and 4 bases from J; bases unmatched to any gene: 3. The CDR3 length is 13 residues. This CDR3 is CAITDRDYNEQFF. CDR3 nucleotide sequence: TGTGCCATCACGGACAGGGATTACAATGAGCAGTTCTTC.

This clonotype showed up many times. This chain joins TRBV20-1 and TRBJ2-1, with TRBD2 matching over 10 bases. V lost 3 bases, J lost 4 bases, and 6 bases stayed unmatched. Germline V lookup: CDR1 DFQATT, CDR2 SNEGSKA (reference sequence). The CDR3 has 15 residues. Written as DNA, the CDR3 is TGCAGTGCTAGGAAACTAGCGGGGTTATACAATGAGCAGTTCTTC. Its protein is CSARKLAGLYNEQFF.

This clonotype was observed at least ten times. The rearrangement links TRBV7-9 to TRBJ2-7; D unclear. Trimming took off 5 bases at V and 8 bases at J, with 16 bases between the two ends. This CDR3 has 13 amino acids. From germline, CDR1 is SEHNR and CDR2 FQNEAQ (reference sequence). In DNA, the CDR3 is TGTGCCAGCAGCAACCAGGCAGTAGATAAGCAGTACTTC. This gives the protein CASSNQAVDKQYF. The variable domain in full, completed from reference TRBV7-9 and TRBJ2-7, reads DTGVSQNPRHKITKRGQNVTFRCDPISEHNRLYWYRQTLGQGPEFLTYFQNEAQLEKSRLLSDRFSAERPKGSFSTLEIQRTEQGDSAMYLCASSNQAVDKQYFGPGTRLTVT.

A word on this clonotype: This clone may be a read error of a much larger clone one base away. A read error is likely, as this CDR3 ends without the conserved phenylalanine or tryptophan. This chain uses TRBV4-1 with TRBJ1-5, with 10 bases lining up with TRBD1. Germline CDR1 is MGHRA and CDR2 is YSYEKL. CDR3 size: 16 residues. Trimming removed 1 base from V and 7 bases from J; junction bases left unmatched: 7. The CDR3 here is CASSQGGTGVGQPQHS. The DNA of the CDR3 is TGCGCCAGCAGCCAAGGCGGGACAGGGGTCGGGCAGCCCCAGCATTCT.

The gene calls are TRBV29-1 and TRBJ1-4, with 8 positions matching TRBD1. Germline V gives CDR1 SQVTM, CDR2 ANQGSEA. J gave up 4 bases and V 6 bases, and 4 bases lay outside the gene matches. This CDR3 spans 13 amino acids. CDR3 protein: CSVATGVNEKLFF. The CDR3 nucleotides are TGCAGCGTCGCGACAGGGGTTAATGAAAAACTGTTTTTT.

The V gene is TRBV2, the J gene TRBJ1-4; the D gene is possibly TRBD1 (5 bases). The CDR3 is made up of 13 amino acids. Trimming left V 8 bases short and J 8 bases short, with 15 bases between. The germline V gene has CDR1 SNHLY and CDR2 FYNNEI. CDR3 DNA: TGTGCCAGCTGTTTCCAGAGGGGCGAAAAACTGTTTTTT. This encodes CASCFQRGEKLFF. Supplemented by reference TRBV2 and TRBJ1-4, the full variable domain reads EPEVTQTPSHQVTQMGQEVILRCVPISNHLYFYWYRQILGQKVEFLVSFYNNEISEKSEIFDDQFSVERPDGSNFTLKIRSTKLEDSAMYFCASCFQRGEKLFFGSGTQLSVL.

The rearrangement joins TRBV15 to TRBJ2-3; D not certain. CDR1 is LNHNV and CDR2 is YYDKDF in the germline V gene (reference sequence). With 0 bases removed from V and 0 bases from J, the gap between germline ends came to 7 bases. There are 15 residues in the CDR3. The CDR3 nucleotides read TGTGCCACCAGCAGAGATTATGCGAGCACAGATACGCAGTATTTT. It translates to CATSRDYASTDTQYF.

This clonotype appeared a few times. V gene TRBV18 combines with J gene TRBJ1-5; D may be TRBD1 (6 bases). CDR1 and CDR2 from the germline V gene are KGHSH and LQKENI. The CDR3 runs 14 residues. Between the trimmed V and J ends, which lost 5 bases and 5 bases, there was a span of 13 bases. Here the CDR3 DNA reads TGTGCCAGCTCAGCGACAGGAGGAGATCAGCCCCAGCATTTT. It specifies CASSATGGDQPQHF.

This clonotype was observed many times. The V call is TRBV6-1, the J call TRBJ1-3; D call uncertain. CDR1 is MNHNS and CDR2 is SASEGT in the germline V gene. The CDR3 is 12 residues long. Trimming cost V 7 bases and J 3 bases, with 7 bases left between them. The CDR3: CASTSVGNTIYF. CDR3 nucleotides: TGTGCCAGCACCTCAGTTGGAAACACCATATATTTT.

This sequence joins TRBV20-1 and TRBJ2-5; possible D gene TRBD2, 6 bases. The V gene's germline CDR1 is DFQATT and CDR2 SNEGSKA (reference sequence). Deletions cut 6 bases from V and 2 bases from J, with 16 bases between. The CDR3 loop spans 14 amino acids. The DNA for the CDR3 is TGCAGTGCCCCTAGGGCGGGATCACAAGAGACCCAGTACTTC. This gives the protein CSAPRAGSQETQYF.

The chain combines TRBV24-1 with TRBJ2-5; 7 positions match TRBD1. The CDR3 has 15 amino acids. The V gene's germline CDR1 is KGHDR and CDR2 SFDVKD. V lost 7 bases to trimming and J lost 1 base; unmatched junction nucleotides: 8. The CDR3 nucleotides are TGTGCCACCAGCCACCAGAACAGGGGCCAAGAGACCCAGTACTTC. This translates into CATSHQNRGQETQYF.